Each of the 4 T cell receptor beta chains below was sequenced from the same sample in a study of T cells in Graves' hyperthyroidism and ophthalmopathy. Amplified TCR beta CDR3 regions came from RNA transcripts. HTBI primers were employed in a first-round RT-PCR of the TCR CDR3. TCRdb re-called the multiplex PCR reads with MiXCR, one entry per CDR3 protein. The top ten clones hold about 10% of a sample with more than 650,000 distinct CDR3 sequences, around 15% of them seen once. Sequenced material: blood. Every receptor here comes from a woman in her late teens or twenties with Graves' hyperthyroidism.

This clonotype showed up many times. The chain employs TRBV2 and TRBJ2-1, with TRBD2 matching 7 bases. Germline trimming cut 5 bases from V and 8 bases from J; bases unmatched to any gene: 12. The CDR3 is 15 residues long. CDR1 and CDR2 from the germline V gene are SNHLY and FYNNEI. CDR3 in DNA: TGTGCCAGCAGTAAGTGGGGGGGAAATCGGGATGAGCAGTTCTTC. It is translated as CASSKWGGNRDEQFF.

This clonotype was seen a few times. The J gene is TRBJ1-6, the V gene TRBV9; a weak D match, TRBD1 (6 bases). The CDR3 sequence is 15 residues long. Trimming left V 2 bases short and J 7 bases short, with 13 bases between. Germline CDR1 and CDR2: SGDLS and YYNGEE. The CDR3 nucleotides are TGTGCCAGCAGCGTGCAGGGACAATTGAATTCACCCCTCCACTTT. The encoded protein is CASSVQGQLNSPLHF.

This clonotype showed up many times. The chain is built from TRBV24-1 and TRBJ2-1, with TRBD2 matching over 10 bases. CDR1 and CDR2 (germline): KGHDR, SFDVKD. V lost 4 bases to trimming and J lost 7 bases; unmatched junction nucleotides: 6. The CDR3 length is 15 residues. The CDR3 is CATSDQREGRNEQFF. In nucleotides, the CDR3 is TGTGCCACCAGTGACCAGCGGGAGGGCCGGAATGAGCAGTTCTTC.

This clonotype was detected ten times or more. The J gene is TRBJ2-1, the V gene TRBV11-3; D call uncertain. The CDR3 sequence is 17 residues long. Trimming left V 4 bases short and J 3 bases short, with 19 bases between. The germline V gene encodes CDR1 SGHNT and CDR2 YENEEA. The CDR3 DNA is TGTGCCAGCAGCTCTCCCCGGGTAGGACCCTACTACAATGAGCAGTTCTTC. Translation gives CASSSPRVGPYYNEQFF.